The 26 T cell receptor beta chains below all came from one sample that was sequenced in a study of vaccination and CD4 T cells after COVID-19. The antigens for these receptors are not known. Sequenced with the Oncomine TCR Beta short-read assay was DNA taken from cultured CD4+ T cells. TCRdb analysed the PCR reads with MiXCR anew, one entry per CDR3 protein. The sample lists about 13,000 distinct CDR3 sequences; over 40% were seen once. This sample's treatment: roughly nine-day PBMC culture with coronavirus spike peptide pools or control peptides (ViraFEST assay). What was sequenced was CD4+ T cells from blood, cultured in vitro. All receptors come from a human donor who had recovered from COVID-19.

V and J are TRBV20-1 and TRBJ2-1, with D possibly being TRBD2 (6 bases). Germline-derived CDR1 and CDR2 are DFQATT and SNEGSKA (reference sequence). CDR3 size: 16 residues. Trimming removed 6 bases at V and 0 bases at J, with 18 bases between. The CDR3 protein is CSAPFRGTSSYNEQFF. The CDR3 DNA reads TGCAGTGCCCCCTTTCGCGGGACGAGCTCCTACAATGAGCAGTTCTTC.

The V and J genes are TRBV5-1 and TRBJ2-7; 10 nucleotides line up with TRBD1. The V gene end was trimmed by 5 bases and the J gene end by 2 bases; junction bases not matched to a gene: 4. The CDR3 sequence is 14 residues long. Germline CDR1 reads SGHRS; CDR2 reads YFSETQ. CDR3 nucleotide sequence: TGCGCCAGCAGTCACGGACAGGGGGCCTACGAGCAGTACTTC. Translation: CASSHGQGAYEQYF.

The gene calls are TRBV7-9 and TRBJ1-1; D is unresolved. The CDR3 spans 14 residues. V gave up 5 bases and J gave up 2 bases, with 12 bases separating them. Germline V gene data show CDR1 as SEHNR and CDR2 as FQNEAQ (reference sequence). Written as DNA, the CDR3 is TGTGCCAGCAGCCTGGGCCAAGAAAACACTGAAGCTTTCTTT. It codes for CASSLGQENTEAFF.

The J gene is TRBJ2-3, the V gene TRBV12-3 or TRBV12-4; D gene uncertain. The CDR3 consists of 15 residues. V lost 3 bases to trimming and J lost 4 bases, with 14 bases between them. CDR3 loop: CASSFGRKRADTQYF. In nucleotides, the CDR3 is TGTGCCAGCAGTTTCGGGCGCAAGCGTGCAGATACGCAGTATTTT.

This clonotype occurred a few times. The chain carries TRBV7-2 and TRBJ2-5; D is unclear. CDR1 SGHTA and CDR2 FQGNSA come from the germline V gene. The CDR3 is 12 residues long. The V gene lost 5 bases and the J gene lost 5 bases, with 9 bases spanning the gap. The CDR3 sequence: CASSQNSETQYF. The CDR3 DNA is TGTGCCAGCAGCCAGAATTCTGAGACCCAGTACTTC. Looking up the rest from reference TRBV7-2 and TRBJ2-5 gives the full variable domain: GAGVSQSPSNKVTEKGKDVELRCDPISGHTALYWYRQSLGQGLEFLIYFQGNSAPDKSGLPSDRFSAERTGGSVSTLTIQRTQQEDSAVYLCASSQNSETQYFGPGTRLLVL.

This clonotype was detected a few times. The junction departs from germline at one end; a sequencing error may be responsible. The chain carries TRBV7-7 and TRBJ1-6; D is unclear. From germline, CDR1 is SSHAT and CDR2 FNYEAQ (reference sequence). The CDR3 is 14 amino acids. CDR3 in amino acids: CASSLDGQNSPLHF. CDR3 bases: TGTGCTAGCAGCTTAGATGGGCAAAATTCACCCCTCCACTTT.

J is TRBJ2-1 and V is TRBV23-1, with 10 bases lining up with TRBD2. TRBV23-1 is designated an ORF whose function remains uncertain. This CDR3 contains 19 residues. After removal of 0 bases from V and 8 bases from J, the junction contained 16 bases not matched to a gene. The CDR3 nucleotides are TGCGCCAGCAGTCAATCGGGGCTAGCGGGAGTAGCTAGGATCTATGAGCAGTTCTTC. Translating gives CASSQSGLAGVARIYEQFF.

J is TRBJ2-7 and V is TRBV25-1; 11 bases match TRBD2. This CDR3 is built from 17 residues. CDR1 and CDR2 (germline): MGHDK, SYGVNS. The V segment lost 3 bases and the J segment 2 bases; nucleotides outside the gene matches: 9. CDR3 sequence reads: CASSDHGSGRVTYEQYF. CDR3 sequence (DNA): TGTGCCAGCAGTGATCATGGTAGCGGGAGGGTGACCTACGAGCAGTACTTC.

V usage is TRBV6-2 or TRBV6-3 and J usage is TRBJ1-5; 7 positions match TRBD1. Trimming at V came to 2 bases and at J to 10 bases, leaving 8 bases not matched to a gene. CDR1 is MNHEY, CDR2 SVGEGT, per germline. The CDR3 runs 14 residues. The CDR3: CASSYIQGDGPQHF. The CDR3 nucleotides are TGTGCCAGCAGTTACATTCAGGGGGATGGTCCCCAGCATTTT.

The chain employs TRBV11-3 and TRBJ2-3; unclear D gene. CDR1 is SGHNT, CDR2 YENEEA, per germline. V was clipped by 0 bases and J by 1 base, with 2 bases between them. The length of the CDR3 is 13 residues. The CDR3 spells CASSLERTDTQYF. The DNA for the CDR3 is TGTGCCAGCAGCTTAGAACGCACAGATACGCAGTATTTT.

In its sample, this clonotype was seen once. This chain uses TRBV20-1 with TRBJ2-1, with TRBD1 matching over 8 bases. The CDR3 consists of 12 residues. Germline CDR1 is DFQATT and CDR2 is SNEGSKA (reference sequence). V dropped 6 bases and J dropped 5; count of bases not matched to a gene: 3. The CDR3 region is CSATDRDNEQFF. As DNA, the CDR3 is TGCAGTGCCACGGACAGGGACAATGAGCAGTTCTTC.

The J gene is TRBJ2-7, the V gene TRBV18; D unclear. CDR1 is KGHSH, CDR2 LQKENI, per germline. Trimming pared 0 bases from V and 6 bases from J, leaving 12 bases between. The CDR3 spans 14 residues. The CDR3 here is CASSPPNGFSEQYF. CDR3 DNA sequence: TGTGCCAGCTCACCACCGAACGGCTTTAGCGAGCAGTACTTC. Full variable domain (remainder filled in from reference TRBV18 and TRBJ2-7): NAGVMQNPRHLVRRRGQEARLRCSPMKGHSHVYWYRQLPEEGLKFMVYLQKENIIDESGMPKERFSAEFPKEGPSILRIQQVVRGDSAAYFCASSPPNGFSEQYFGPGTRLTVT.

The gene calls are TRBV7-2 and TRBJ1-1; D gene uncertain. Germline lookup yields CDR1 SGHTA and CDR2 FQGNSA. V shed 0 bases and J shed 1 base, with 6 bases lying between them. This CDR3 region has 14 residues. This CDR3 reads CASSLAATNTEAFF. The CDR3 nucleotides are TGTGCCAGCAGCTTAGCGGCCACGAACACTGAAGCTTTCTTT. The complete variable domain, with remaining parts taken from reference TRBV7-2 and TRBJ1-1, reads GAGVSQSPSNKVTEKGKDVELRCDPISGHTALYWYRQSLGQGLEFLIYFQGNSAPDKSGLPSDRFSAERTGGSVSTLTIQRTQQEDSAVYLCASSLAATNTEAFFGQGTRLTVV.

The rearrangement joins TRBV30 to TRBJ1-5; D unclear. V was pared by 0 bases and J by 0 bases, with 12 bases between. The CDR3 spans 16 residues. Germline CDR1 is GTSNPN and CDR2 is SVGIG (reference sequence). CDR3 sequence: CAWSVPGAYSNQPQHF. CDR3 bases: TGTGCCTGGAGTGTACCGGGCGCGTATAGCAATCAGCCCCAGCATTTT.

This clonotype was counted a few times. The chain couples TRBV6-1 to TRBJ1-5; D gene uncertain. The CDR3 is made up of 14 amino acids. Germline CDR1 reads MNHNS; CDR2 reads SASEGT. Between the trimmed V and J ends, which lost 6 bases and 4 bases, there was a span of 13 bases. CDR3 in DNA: TGTGCCAGCAGCCATGACCTTGCGAATCAGCCCCAGCATTTT. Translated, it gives CASSHDLANQPQHF.

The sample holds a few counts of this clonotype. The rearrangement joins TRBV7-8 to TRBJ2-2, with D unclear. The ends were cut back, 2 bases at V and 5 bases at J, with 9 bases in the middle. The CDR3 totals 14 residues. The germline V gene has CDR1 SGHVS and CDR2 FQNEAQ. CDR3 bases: TGTGCCAGCAGCTTATTGGTGGCAACCGGGGAGCTGTTTTTT. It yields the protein CASSLLVATGELFF.

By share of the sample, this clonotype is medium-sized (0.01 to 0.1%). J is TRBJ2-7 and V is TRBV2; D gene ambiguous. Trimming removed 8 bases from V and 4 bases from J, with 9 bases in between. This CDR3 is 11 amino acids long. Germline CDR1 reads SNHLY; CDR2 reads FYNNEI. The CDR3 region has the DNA TGTGCCAGCTCCCCTAAATACGAGCAGTACTTC. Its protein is CASSPKYEQYF.

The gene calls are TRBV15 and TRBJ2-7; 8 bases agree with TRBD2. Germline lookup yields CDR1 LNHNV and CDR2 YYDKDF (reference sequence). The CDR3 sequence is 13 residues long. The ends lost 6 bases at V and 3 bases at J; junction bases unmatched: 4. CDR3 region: CATRYSGSYEQYF. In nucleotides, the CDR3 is TGTGCCACCAGGTACAGCGGGAGCTACGAGCAGTACTTC.

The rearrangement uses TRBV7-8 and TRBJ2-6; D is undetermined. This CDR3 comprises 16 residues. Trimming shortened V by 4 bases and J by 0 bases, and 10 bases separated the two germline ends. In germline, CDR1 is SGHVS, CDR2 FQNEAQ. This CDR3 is CASSSTTYSGANVLTF. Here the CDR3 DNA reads TGTGCCAGCAGCTCAACGACTTACTCTGGGGCCAACGTCCTGACTTTC.

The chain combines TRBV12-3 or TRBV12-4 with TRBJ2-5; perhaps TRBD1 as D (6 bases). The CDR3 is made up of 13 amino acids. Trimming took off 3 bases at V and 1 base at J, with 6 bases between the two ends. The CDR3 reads CASSFRGQETQYF. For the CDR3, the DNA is TGTGCCAGCAGTTTCAGGGGCCAAGAGACCCAGTACTTC.

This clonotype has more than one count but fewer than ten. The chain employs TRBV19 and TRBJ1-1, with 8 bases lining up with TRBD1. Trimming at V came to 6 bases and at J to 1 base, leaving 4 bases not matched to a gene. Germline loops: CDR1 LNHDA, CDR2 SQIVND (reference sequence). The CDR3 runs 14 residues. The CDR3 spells CASRTGGRNTEAFF. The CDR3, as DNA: TGTGCCAGTAGAACAGGGGGACGGAACACTGAAGCTTTCTTT.

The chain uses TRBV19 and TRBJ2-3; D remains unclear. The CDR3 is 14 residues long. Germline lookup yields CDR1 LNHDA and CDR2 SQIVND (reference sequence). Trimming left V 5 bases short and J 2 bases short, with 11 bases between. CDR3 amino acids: CASSPAGHTDTQYF. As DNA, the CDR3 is TGTGCCAGTAGTCCAGCCGGCCACACAGATACGCAGTATTTT. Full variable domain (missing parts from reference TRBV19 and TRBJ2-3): DGGITQSPKYLFRKEGQNVTLSCEQNLNHDAMYWYRQDPGQGLRLIYYSQIVNDFQKGDIAEGYSVSREKKESFPLTVTSAQKNPTAFYLCASSPAGHTDTQYFGPGTRLTVL.

CDR3 in DNA: TGTGCCAGCAGCCCCAATAGCGGGACCCACTACGAGCAGTACTTC. It is translated as CASSPNSGTHYEQYF. The rearrangement links TRBV7-9 to TRBJ2-7, with 8 bases lining up with TRBD2. Germline CDR1 reads SEHNR; CDR2 reads FQNEAQ (reference sequence). V was pared by 5 bases and J by 3 bases, with 9 bases of the junction left unmatched. This CDR3 contains 15 residues.

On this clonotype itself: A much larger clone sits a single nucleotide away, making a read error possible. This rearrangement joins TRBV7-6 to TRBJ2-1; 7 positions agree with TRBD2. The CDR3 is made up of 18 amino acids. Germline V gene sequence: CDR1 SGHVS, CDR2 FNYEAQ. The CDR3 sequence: CASSLDPPASGSYDEQFF. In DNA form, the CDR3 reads TGTGCCAGCAGCTTAGATCCCCCCGCTAGCGGATCCTACGATGAGCAGTTCTTC.

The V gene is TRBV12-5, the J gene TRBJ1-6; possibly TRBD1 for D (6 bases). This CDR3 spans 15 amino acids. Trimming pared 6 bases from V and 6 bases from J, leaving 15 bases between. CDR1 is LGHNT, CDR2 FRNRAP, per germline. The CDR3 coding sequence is TGTGCTAGTGGAGCCGGACAGTCGGGTAATTCACCCCTCCACTTT. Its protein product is CASGAGQSGNSPLHF.

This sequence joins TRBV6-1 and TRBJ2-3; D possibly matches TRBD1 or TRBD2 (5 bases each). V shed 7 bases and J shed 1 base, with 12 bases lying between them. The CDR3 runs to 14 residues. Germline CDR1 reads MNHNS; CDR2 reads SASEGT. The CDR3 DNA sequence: TGTGCCAGCAAGGGGAGCGGCCGCACAGATACGCAGTATTTT. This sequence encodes CASKGSGRTDTQYF.